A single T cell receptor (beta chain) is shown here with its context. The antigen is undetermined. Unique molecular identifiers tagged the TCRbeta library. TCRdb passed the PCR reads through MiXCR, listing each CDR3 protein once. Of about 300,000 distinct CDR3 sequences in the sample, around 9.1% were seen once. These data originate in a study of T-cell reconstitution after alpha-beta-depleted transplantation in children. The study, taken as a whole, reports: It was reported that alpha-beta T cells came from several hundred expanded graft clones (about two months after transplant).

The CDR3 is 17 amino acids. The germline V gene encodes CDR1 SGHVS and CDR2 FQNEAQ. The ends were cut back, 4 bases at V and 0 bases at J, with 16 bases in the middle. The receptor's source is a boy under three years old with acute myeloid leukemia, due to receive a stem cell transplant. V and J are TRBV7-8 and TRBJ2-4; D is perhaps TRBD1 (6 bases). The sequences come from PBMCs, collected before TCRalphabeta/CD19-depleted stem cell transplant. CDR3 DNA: TGTGCCAGCAGCTCTCACAGGGATCCTTTAGCCAAAAACATTCAGTACTTC. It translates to CASSSHRDPLAKNIQYF. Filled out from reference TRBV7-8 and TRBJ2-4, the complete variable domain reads GAGVSQSPRYKVAKRGQDVALRCDPISGHVSLFWYQQALGQGPEFLTYFQNEAQLDKSGLPSDRFFAERPEGSVSTLKIQRTQQEDSAVYLCASSSHRDPLAKNIQYFGAGTRLSVL.